The T cell receptor beta chain under discussion was sequenced for a study of vaccination and CD4 T cells after COVID-19. Turning to the study itself: Participants were administered two doses of either the BNT162b2 or the mRNA-1273 vaccine.

The sample's time point: late sampling 161 to 241 days after vaccination in a few convalescent patients. Positive tests by PCR, dated March to December 2020, predated US Alpha, Beta and Delta variants. The V end was cut by 4 bases, the J end by 8 bases, with 15 bases between. The CDR3 is 13 residues long. Germline V gene lookup returns CDR1 SGHDN and CDR2 FVKESK. MiXCR, applied by TCRdb to the PCR reads, yields one record per CDR3 protein. The table records about 29,000 distinct CDR3 sequences, about 47% of them present only once. The TCR was taken from a human donor who had recovered from COVID-19. This specimen was CD4+ T cells from blood, taken about 7 months after SARS-CoV-2 vaccination. The chain joins TRBV14 to TRBJ2-7; D might be TRBD1 (6 bases). The DNA of the CDR3 is TGTGCCAGCAGCCGGGGGCTCGGGACACAGCAGTACTTC. Amino acid sequence: CASSRGLGTQQYF.